This T cell receptor beta chain comes out of a study of cytomegalovirus exposure and HLA in healthy donors. The trim removed 0 bases at V and 5 bases at J, leaving 5 bases unmatched. The CDR3 is made up of 15 amino acids. The V gene's germline CDR1 is SGHRS and CDR2 YFSETQ. Researchers ran the PCR with 60 Vbeta and 13 Jbeta primers. Only in-frame clones appear in the TCRdb table, and some are missing; sequencing was by immunoSEQ multiplex PCR. The sample has 150,000 to 200,000 clones, around three quarters seen once. Sequenced material: PBMCs. The V gene is TRBV5-1, the J gene TRBJ2-5, with TRBD2 identical over 9 bases. The TCR comes from a woman aged 40 to 50 in good health and CMV-seronegative. The CDR3 reads CASSLALAGRETQYF. The CDR3 coding sequence is TGCGCCAGCAGCTTGGCCCTAGCGGGGAGGGAGACCCAGTACTTC.